A selection of T cell receptor beta chains follows, all from one sample in a study of blood T cell repertoires in COVID-19. This table comes from immunoSEQ multiplex PCR, and its TCRdb copy is limited to in-frame clones, with some not included. The sample shows under 200,000 clones, roughly nine tenths of them seen only once. Sample: peripheral blood. These receptors were collected from a woman between 65 and 79 years old with acute or convalescent COVID-19. CDR3s include the opening cysteine and the closing phenylalanine or tryptophan. A D gene is named only where the DNA matches it firmly. Expanded clones get a size class; other rows say once, few or many, or leave the size out.

CDR3aa	CDR3nt	abundance	d_gene	v_gene	j_gene
CASSLGQVNTEAFF	TGTGCCAGCAGCCTCGGACAGGTTAACACTGAAGCTTTCTTT	few	TRBD1	TRBV5-5	TRBJ1-1
CASSPLQQGAREKLFF	TGTGCCAGTAGTCCCCTCCAACAGGGGGCGCGTGAAAAACTGTTTTTT	.	TRBD1	TRBV19	TRBJ1-4
CASSHPAGRSKNEQFF	TGTGCCAGCTCACACCCGGCCGGGAGAAGTAAAAATGAGCAGTTCTTC	.	.	TRBV18	TRBJ2-1
CATRGQAPFEAFF	TGTGCCACCCGGGGACAGGCCCCTTTTGAAGCTTTCTTT	.	TRBD1	TRBV10-3	TRBJ1-1
CASSQEGQINTGELFF	TGCGCCAGCAGCCAGGAGGGACAGATTAACACCGGGGAGCTGTTTTTT	once	.	TRBV4-3	TRBJ2-2
CASGGRVNNQPQHF	TGTGCCAGCGGGGGCAGGGTAAATAATCAGCCCCAGCATTTT	.	.	TRBV25-1	TRBJ1-5
CASSVVAEQETQYF	TGTGCCAGCAGTGTTGTTGCGGAACAAGAGACCCAGTACTTC	.	.	TRBV2	TRBJ2-5
CASSFGGSYEQYF	TGCGCCAGCAGCTTCGGCGGCTCCTACGAGCAGTACTTC	.	.	TRBV5-1	TRBJ2-7
CASSSLAGVGEQYF	TGTGCCAGCAGCTCTCTAGCGGGAGTTGGTGAGCAGTACTTC	.	TRBD2	TRBV7-2	TRBJ2-7
CASSVRPFSGNTIYF	TGTGCCAGCAGTGTGAGGCCCTTCTCTGGAAACACCATATATTTT	.	.	TRBV2	TRBJ1-3
CASSFSGANEKLFF	TGTGCCAGCAGCTTTTCGGGGGCTAATGAAAAACTGTTTTTT	.	.	TRBV7-8	TRBJ1-4
CATQWTSGPETQYF	TGTGCCACCCAGTGGACTAGCGGACCAGAGACCCAGTACTTC	.	TRBD2	TRBV10-3	TRBJ2-5
CASSPRDILQHF	TGTGCCAGCAGTCCCCGGGACATCCTTCAGCATTTT	.	.	TRBV28	TRBJ1-5
CASGTGGEGWTEAFF	TGTGCCAGCGGGACAGGGGGAGAGGGCTGGACTGAAGCTTTCTTT	.	TRBD1	TRBV7-9	TRBJ1-1
CSVDAGVEAFF	TGCAGCGTTGATGCCGGGGTTGAAGCTTTCTTT	.	.	TRBV29-1	TRBJ1-1
CATSRDWHRGPEQFF	TGTGCCACCAGCAGAGATTGGCACAGGGGACCCGAGCAGTTCTTC	.	TRBD1	TRBV15	TRBJ2-1
CASVGGNTEAFF	TGTGCCAGCGTCGGGGGGAACACTGAAGCTTTCTTT	.	.	TRBV7-8	TRBJ1-1
CASSPPGQGAMNTEAFF	TGTGCCAGCAGTCCGCCGGGACAGGGGGCTATGAACACTGAAGCTTTCTTT	.	TRBD1	TRBV6-6	TRBJ1-1
CASSANPVYGYTF	TGTGCCAGCAGCGCTAACCCCGTGTATGGCTACACCTTC	.	.	TRBV11-2	TRBJ1-2
CASSRTGGQPQHF	TGTGCCAGCAGCCGGACAGGAGGTCAGCCCCAGCATTTT	few	TRBD1	TRBV4-2	TRBJ1-5
CATSRESDTQYF	TGTGCCACTTCACGCGAGTCAGATACGCAGTATTTT	.	.	TRBV6-5	TRBJ2-3
CASSYRTGLGGSPLHF	TGTGCCAGCAGTTACCGGACAGGCTTGGGAGGATCACCCCTCCACTTT	.	TRBD1	TRBV6-2/TRBV6-3	TRBJ1-6
CASSLRLGTSVRDEQFF	TGTGCCAGCAGCCTTCGGCTCGGGACTAGCGTGCGGGATGAGCAGTTCTTC	.	TRBD2	TRBV11-3	TRBJ2-1
CASSRQGWEETQYF	TGTGCCAGCAGTCGACAGGGTTGGGAAGAGACCCAGTACTTC	.	TRBD1	TRBV3-1/TRBV3-2	TRBJ2-5
CASAGTPLTEAFF	TGTGCCAGCGCAGGGACTCCTCTCACTGAAGCTTTCTTT	.	.	TRBV28	TRBJ1-1
CASSGLDLDTQYF	TGTGCCAGCAGTGGACTGGACCTGGATACGCAGTATTTT	.	.	TRBV28	TRBJ2-3
CASSRKDRVAGELFF	TGTGCCAGCAGTCGAAAAGACAGGGTGGCCGGGGAGCTGTTTTTT	.	TRBD1	TRBV27	TRBJ2-2
CASSDGTDTYNEQFF	TGTGCCAGCAGTGACGGGACAGACACTTACAATGAGCAGTTCTTC	.	TRBD1	TRBV6-2/TRBV6-3	TRBJ2-1
CATSDFTSGGHNEQFF	TGTGCCACCAGTGATTTCACTAGCGGGGGGCACAATGAGCAGTTCTTC	.	TRBD2	TRBV24-1	TRBJ2-1
CASSFGLAGTDTQYF	TGTGCCAGCAGCTTCGGACTAGCGGGCACAGATACGCAGTATTTT	.	TRBD2	TRBV7-9	TRBJ2-3
CASSPLGQGSGETQYF	TGTGCCAGCAGCCCCCTGGGACAGGGAAGTGGGGAGACCCAGTACTTC	few	TRBD1	TRBV7-2	TRBJ2-5
CASSLGLAGVAEQYF	TGTGCCAGCTCACTAGGACTAGCGGGAGTCGCCGAGCAGTACTTC	once	TRBD2	TRBV18	TRBJ2-7
CASSLGSSGNTIYF	TGTGCCAGCAGCTTGGGGAGCTCTGGAAACACCATATATTTT	.	.	TRBV7-9	TRBJ1-3
CASSLDGRVYEKLFF	TGCGCCAGCAGCTTGGATGGCAGGGTATATGAAAAACTGTTTTTT	.	.	TRBV5-1	TRBJ1-4
CASSPQGISTEAFF	TGTGCCAGCAGCCCGCAGGGGATCTCCACTGAAGCTTTCTTT	.	.	TRBV5-6	TRBJ1-1
CAWTNTGRGQEKLFF	TGTGCCTGGACCAACACGGGCAGGGGTCAGGAAAAACTGTTTTTT	.	.	TRBV30	TRBJ1-4
CASGLRAGELFF	TGTGCTAGTGGTCTCAGGGCCGGGGAGCTGTTTTTT	.	.	TRBV12-5	TRBJ2-2
CASSPGLATNTGELFF	TGTGCCAGCAGCCCCGGACTAGCGACGAACACCGGGGAGCTGTTTTTT	.	TRBD2	TRBV6-2/TRBV6-3	TRBJ2-2
CASSLAGQSHFGPQHF	TGTGCCAGCAGTCTGGCGGGGCAGTCCCATTTTGGACCCCAGCATTTT	.	.	TRBV6-2/TRBV6-3	TRBJ1-5
CASSLRIHRGGYEQYF	TGTGCCAGCAGTTTACGAATTCATCGCGGGGGTTACGAGCAGTACTTC	.	TRBD2	TRBV28	TRBJ2-7
CASSVDGGGGIYGYTF	TGTGCCAGCAGCGTAGATGGCGGGGGCGGAATCTATGGCTACACCTTC	.	.	TRBV9	TRBJ1-2
CATRYGTEAFF	TGTGCCACCAGGTACGGCACTGAAGCTTTCTTT	.	.	TRBV24-1	TRBJ1-1